This T cell receptor beta chain was obtained from a study of identifying expanded T cells in peripheral blood. Using immunoSEQ multiplex PCR, the repertoire was profiled, and TCRdb retains in-frame clones only, with some absent. The sample lists about 130,000 clones, 70% to 90% occurring once. During the collection period, no donor immune events like infections were recorded. The CDR3 has 18 residues. Per germline, CDR1 MNHEY and CDR2 SMNVEV (reference sequence). J lost 4 bases, V lost 3 bases, and 12 bases had no gene match. The chain combines TRBV27 with TRBJ1-5; 10 bases align to TRBD1. The clonotype comes from a person aged 18-70 years in good health. The sequenced sample consisted of blood. The CDR3 reads CASSLSGTGVLRNQPQHF. The DNA for the CDR3 is TGTGCCAGCAGTTTGTCCGGGACAGGGGTGCTGCGTAATCAGCCCCAGCATTTT.